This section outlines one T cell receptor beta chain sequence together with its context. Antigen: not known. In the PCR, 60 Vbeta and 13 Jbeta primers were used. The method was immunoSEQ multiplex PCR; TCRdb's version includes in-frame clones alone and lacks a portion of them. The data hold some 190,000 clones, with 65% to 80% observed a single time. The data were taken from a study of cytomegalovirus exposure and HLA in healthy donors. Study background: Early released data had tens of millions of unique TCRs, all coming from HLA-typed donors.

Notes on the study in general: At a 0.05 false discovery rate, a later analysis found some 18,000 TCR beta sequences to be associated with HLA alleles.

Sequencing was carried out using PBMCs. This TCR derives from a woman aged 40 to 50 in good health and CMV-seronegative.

CDR3 bases: TGTGCCTGGAGTGTACCAGTGACAGGGGGCAAGTACGAGCAGTACTTC. It yields the protein CAWSVPVTGGKYEQYF. This rearrangement joins TRBV30 to TRBJ2-5; 10 nucleotides agree with TRBD1. Matching the DNA end better, TRBJ2-7 makes the J call doubtful. The CDR3 runs to 16 residues. Germline CDR1 is GTSNPN and CDR2 is SVGIG (reference sequence).